Following are 5 T cell receptor beta chains from one sample sequenced in a study of blood T cells in healthy people across ages. PCR was performed a second time for about 7 to 11 cycles using a sample-barcoded 5' primer and a J-beta primer mix. MiXCR was run by TCRdb on the 5' RACE reads, yielding one entry per CDR3 protein. The repertoire has some 1.5 million distinct CDR3 sequences, roughly two fifths of them found once; the top ten carry under 5%. Sequenced sample: blood. The receptors come from a woman aged 18-30 years in good health.

This clonotype came up a few times. The genes are TRBV6-5 and TRBJ1-1, with 11 bases matching TRBD1. With 6 bases clipped from V and 4 bases from J, the junction kept 7 bases outside the gene matches. Germline V gene data show CDR1 as MNHEY and CDR2 as SVGAGI. The CDR3 sequence is 15 residues long. CDR3 in amino acids: CASSTDRGLSTEAFF. For the CDR3, the DNA is TGTGCCAGCAGCACGGACAGGGGGCTGAGCACTGAAGCTTTCTTT.

The chain carries TRBV6-5 and TRBJ1-6; D call uncertain. Germline values: CDR1 MNHEY, CDR2 SVGAGI. The ends were cut back, 4 bases at V and 8 bases at J, with 9 bases in the middle. The CDR3 consists of 13 residues. The CDR3 region has the DNA TGTGCCAGCAGTTCCATATCAGATTCACCCCTCCACTTT. Protein: CASSSISDSPLHF.

The table lists this clonotype with a few counts. Mismatch with germline at one junction end may stem from a read error. The chain has TRBV27 and TRBJ2-7; D could derive from TRBD1 or TRBD2 (5 bases each). CDR3 length: 14 residues. Germline loops: CDR1 MNHEY, CDR2 SMNVEV (reference sequence). The CDR3 region has the DNA TGTGCCAGCAGTTCCGGGACGGAGAGCTACAAGCAGTACTTC. Amino acid sequence: CASSSGTESYKQYF.

This clonotype has more than one count but fewer than ten. The J gene is TRBJ2-1, the V gene TRBV9, with 8 bases matching TRBD1. The CDR3 extends over 15 amino acids. Germline V gene data show CDR1 as SGDLS and CDR2 as YYNGEE. V lost 0 bases and J lost 8; bases outside the gene matches: 7. CDR3 coding DNA: TGTGCCAGCAGCGTAGGTATCAGGGGGCAGGATGAGCAGTTCTTC. Translating it yields CASSVGIRGQDEQFF.

This clonotype was seen more than once but under ten times. The chain carries TRBV29-1 and TRBJ1-1; D remains unclear. In germline, CDR1 is SQVTM, CDR2 ANQGSEA. This CDR3 comprises 12 residues. V shed 5 bases and J shed 7 bases, with 14 bases lying between them. In DNA form, the CDR3 reads TGCAGCGTTTTCGACCTCACCCTTGAAGCTTTCTTT. Its translation: CSVFDLTLEAFF. The full variable domain, completed using reference TRBV29-1 and TRBJ1-1, is SAVISQKPSRDICQRGTSLTIQCQVDSQVTMMFWYRQQPGQSLTLIATANQGSEATYESGFVIDKFPISRPNLTFSTLTVSNMSPEDSSIYLCSVFDLTLEAFFGQGTRLTVV.